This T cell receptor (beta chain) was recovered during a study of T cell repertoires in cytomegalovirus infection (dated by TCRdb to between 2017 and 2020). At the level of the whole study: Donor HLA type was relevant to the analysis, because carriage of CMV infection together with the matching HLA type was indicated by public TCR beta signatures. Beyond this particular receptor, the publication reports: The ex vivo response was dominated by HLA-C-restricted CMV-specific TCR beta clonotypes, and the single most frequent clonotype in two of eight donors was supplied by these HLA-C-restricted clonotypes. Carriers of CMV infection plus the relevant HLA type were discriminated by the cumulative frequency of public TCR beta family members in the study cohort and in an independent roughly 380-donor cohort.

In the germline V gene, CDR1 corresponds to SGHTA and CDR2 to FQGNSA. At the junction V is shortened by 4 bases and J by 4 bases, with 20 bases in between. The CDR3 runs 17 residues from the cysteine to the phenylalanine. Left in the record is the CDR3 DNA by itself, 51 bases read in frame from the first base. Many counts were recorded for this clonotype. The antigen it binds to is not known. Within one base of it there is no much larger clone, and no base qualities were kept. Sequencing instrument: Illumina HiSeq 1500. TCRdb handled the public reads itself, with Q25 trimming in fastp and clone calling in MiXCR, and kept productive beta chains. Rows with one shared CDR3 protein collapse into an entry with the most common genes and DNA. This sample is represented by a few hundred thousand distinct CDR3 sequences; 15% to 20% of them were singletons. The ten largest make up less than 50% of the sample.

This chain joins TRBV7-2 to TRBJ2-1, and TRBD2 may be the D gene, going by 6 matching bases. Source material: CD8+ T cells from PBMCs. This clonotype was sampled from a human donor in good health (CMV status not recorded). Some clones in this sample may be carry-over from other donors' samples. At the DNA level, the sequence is TGTGCCAGCAGCTCGCGACTAGGTCAAAGCCATTACAATGAGCAGTTCTTC. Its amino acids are CASSSRLGQSHYNEQFF. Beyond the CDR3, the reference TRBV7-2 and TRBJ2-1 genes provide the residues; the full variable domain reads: GAGVSQSPSNKVTEKGKDVELRCDPISGHTALYWYRQSLGQGLEFLIYFQGNSAPDKSGLPSDRFSAERTGGSVSTLTIQRTQQEDSAVYLCASSSRLGQSHYNEQFFGPGTRLTVL.